This record covers a single T cell receptor beta chain. Researchers ran the PCR with 60 Vbeta and 13 Jbeta primers. Under the authors' procedure: An analysis that came later counted roughly 80 million unique TCR beta chains, around 12 million shared. Sequenced by immunoSEQ multiplex PCR; TCRdb stores in-frame clones only, minus some. Clone size and V and J calls were adopted from that table, with D and trimming inferred from the DNA. The sample contains about 200,000 clones, 65% to 80% of which appear only once. The source of the sample is a study of cytomegalovirus exposure and HLA in healthy donors. CDR3 length equals 17 residues. V lost 0 bases to trimming and J lost 2 bases; unmatched junction nucleotides: 4. Per the germline V gene, CDR1 is SGHDT and CDR2 is YYEEEE.

The chain is built from TRBV5-6 and TRBJ2-5; 13 positions agree with TRBD2. The receptor comes from a girl aged 2 to 10 in good health and CMV-seronegative. The sample consisted of PBMCs. The CDR3 nucleotides read TGTGCCAGCAGCTTGGCCCTACTAGCGGGGGGGCAAGAGACCCAGTACTTC. It translates to CASSLALLAGGQETQYF.